This paragraph covers one T cell receptor (beta chain) sequence. The antigen remains undetermined. The treatment: oral pan-JAK inhibitor, 5-10 mg twice daily. V was trimmed by 2 bases and J by 9 bases, leaving 17 bases between them. The CDR3 contains 15 residues. Germline V gene data show CDR1 as GTSNPN and CDR2 as SVGIG (reference sequence). These data are taken from a study of CD8+ T cells in alopecia areata. At the level of the study: At a dose of 5 to 10 mg twice daily, oral tofacitinib was given to treated patients. The investigators scored severity in treated patients by the percentage of affected scalp area.

Following extraction, RNA underwent reverse transcription to cDNA, which served as the sequencing template. Sequencing was performed with immunoSEQ multiplex PCR; in TCRdb, only in-frame clones are kept and a portion is missing. Here the sample spans 150,000 to 200,000 clones, about three fifths being singletons. Study-level findings and limits: Tofacitinib significantly reduced both scalp clonality and expanded CD8+ clones among the top 100. Baseline CD8+ expansion's link to response remains uncertain, as there was one nonresponder.

The receptor's source is a human donor with alopecia areata. This chain connects TRBV30 to TRBJ1-6; no reliable D call. Sequences were derived from CD4+ T cells sorted from blood, sampled at week 4, from a patient treated with tofacitinib. CDR3: CAWSPWGTDLSPLHF. In nucleotides, the CDR3 is TGTGCCTGGAGTCCTTGGGGTACCGACCTTTCACCCCTCCACTTT.